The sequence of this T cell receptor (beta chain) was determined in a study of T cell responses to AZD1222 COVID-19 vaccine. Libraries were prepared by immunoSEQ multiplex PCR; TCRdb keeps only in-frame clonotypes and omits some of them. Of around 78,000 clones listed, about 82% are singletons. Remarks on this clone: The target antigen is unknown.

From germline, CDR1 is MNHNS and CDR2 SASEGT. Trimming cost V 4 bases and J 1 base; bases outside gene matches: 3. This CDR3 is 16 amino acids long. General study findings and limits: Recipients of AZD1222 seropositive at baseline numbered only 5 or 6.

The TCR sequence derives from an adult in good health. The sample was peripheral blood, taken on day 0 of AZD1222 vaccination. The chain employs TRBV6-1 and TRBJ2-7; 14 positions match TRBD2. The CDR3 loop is CASSGGLAGVSYEQYF. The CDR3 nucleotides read TGTGCCAGCAGTGGGGGACTAGCGGGAGTATCCTACGAGCAGTACTTC.